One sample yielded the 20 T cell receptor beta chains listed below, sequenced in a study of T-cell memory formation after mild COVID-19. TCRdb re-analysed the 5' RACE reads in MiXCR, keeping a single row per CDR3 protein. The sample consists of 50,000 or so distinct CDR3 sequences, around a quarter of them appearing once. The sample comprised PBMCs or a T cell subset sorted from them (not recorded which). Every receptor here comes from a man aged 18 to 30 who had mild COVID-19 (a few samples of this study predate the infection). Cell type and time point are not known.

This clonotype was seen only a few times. The CDR3 loop reads CASSGDREETQYF. CDR3 coding DNA: TGCGCCAGCAGCGGTGACAGGGAAGAGACCCAGTACTTC. This chain links TRBV5-1 with TRBJ2-5, with TRBD1 matching 7 bases. V was pared by 4 bases and J by 3 bases, with 3 bases of the junction left unmatched. The CDR3 length is 13 residues. Germline values: CDR1 SGHRS, CDR2 YFSETQ.

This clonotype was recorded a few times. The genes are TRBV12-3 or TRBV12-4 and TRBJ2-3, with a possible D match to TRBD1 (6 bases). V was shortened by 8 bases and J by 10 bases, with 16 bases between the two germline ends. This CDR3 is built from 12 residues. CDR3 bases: TGTGCCAGCGGAACAGGGAATGCGGCGCAGTATTTT. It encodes CASGTGNAAQYF.

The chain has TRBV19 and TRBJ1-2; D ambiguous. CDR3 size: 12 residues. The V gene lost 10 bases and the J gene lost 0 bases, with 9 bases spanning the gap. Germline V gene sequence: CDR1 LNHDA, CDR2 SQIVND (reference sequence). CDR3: CATGPPNYGYTF. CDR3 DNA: TGTGCCACTGGGCCACCTAACTATGGCTACACCTTC.

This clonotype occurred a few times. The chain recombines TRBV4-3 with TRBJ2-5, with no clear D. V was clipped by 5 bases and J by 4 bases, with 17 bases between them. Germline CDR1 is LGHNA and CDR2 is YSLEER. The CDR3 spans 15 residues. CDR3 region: CASSARDQERETQYF. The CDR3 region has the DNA TGCGCCAGCAGCGCGAGAGATCAGGAGAGAGAGACCCAGTACTTC.

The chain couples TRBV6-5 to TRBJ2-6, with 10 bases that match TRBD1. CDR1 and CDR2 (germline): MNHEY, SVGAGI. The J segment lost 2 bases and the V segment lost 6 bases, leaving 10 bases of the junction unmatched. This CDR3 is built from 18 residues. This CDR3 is CASSLRQGAWTGANVLTF. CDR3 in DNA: TGTGCCAGCAGCCTACGACAGGGGGCATGGACTGGGGCCAACGTCCTGACTTTC.

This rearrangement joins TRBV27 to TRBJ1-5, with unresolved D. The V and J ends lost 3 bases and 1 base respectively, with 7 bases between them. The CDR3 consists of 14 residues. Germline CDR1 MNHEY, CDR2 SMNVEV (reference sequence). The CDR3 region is CASSFLGSNQPQHF. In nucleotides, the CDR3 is TGTGCCAGCAGTTTCTTGGGGAGCAATCAGCCCCAGCATTTT.

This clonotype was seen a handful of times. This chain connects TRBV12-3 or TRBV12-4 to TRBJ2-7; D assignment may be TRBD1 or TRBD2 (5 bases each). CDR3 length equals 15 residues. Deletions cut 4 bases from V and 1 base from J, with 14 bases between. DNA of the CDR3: TGTGCCAGCAGTTCCGCAGGGACGTCGTCCTACGAGCAGTACTTC. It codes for CASSSAGTSSYEQYF.

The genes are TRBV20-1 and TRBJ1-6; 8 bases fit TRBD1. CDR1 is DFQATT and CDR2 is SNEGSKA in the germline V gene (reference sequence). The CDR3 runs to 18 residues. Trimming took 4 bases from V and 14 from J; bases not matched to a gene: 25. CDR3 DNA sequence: TGCAGTGCTATAGTTCCGGACAGGGTCTACAGAAGAGGAAGGGCCCTCCACTTT. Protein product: CSAIVPDRVYRRGRALHF.

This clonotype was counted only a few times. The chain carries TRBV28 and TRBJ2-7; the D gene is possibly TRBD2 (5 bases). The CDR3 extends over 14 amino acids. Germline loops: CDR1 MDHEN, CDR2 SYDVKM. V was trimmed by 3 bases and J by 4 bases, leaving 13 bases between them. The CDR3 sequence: CASSFGLLWYEQYV. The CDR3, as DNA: TGTGCCAGCAGTTTCGGACTTCTCTGGTACGAGCAGTACGTC.

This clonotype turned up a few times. The CDR3 sequence is CASGRSSYNEQFF. The CDR3 DNA is TGTGCCAGCGGTAGGAGCTCCTACAATGAGCAGTTCTTC. The V and J genes are TRBV6-5 and TRBJ2-1; D uncertain. Trimming shortened V by 8 bases and J by 0 bases, and 8 bases separated the two germline ends. The CDR3 covers 13 residues. CDR1 and CDR2 (germline): MNHEY, SVGAGI.

Here the CDR3 reads CASHPPGNTEAFF. The DNA for the CDR3 is TGTGCCAGCCACCCCCCGGGTAACACTGAAGCTTTCTTT. The chain recombines TRBV7-9 with TRBJ1-1; D ambiguous. Germline V gene sequence: CDR1 SEHNR, CDR2 FQNEAQ (reference sequence). V was trimmed by 8 bases and J by 2 bases, leaving 12 bases between them. The CDR3 runs to 13 residues.

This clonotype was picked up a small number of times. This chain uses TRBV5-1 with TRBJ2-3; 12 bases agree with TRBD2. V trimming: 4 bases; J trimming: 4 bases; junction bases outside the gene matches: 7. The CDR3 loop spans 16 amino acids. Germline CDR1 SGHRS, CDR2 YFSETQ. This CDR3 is CASSITSGGSADTQYF. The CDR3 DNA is TGCGCCAGCAGCATAACTAGCGGGGGGTCCGCAGATACGCAGTATTTT.

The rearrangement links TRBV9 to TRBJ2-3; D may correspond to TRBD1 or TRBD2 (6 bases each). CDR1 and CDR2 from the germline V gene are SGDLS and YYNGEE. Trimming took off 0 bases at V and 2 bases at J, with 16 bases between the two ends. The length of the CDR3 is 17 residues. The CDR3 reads CASSVETGGTFTDTQYF. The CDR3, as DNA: TGTGCCAGCAGCGTAGAGACAGGAGGGACTTTCACAGATACGCAGTATTTT.

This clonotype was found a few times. The CDR3, as DNA: TGTGCCAGCAGCCAAACCAATGAGCAGTTCTTC. Its translation: CASSQTNEQFF. The rearrangement joins TRBV3-1 to TRBJ2-1; D not certain. The V and J ends lost 2 bases and 6 bases respectively, with 2 bases between them. This CDR3 region has 11 residues. From germline, CDR1 is LGHDT and CDR2 YNNKEL (reference sequence).

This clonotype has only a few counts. The chain's CDR3 is CSVAEKAYEQYF. In DNA, the CDR3 is TGCAGCGTTGCTGAAAAAGCCTACGAGCAGTACTTC. J is TRBJ2-7 and V is TRBV29-1; the D is unclear. The germline V gene has CDR1 SQVTM and CDR2 ANQGSEA. This CDR3 spans 12 amino acids. Deletions cut 4 bases from V and 2 bases from J, with 9 bases between.

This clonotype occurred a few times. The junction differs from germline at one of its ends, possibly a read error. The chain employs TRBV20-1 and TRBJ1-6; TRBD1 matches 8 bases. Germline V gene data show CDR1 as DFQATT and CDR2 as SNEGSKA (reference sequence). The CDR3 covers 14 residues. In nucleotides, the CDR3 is TGCAGTGCTGGAGACAGGGGTTATAATTCACCCCTCCACTTT. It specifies CSAGDRGYNSPLHF.

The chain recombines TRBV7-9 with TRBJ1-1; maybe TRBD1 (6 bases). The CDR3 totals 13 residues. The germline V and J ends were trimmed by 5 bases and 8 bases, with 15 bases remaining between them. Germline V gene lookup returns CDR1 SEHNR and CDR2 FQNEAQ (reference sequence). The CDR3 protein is CASSPTEGEEAFF. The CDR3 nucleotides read TGTGCCAGCAGCCCGACGGAGGGGGAGGAAGCTTTCTTT.

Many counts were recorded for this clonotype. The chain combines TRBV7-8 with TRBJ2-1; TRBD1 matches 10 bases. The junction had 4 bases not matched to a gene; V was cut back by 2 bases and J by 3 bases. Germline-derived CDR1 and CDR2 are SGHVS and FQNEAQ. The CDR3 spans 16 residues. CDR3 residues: CASSLMDRGYYNEQFF. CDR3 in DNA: TGTGCCAGCAGCTTAATGGACAGGGGGTACTACAATGAGCAGTTCTTC.

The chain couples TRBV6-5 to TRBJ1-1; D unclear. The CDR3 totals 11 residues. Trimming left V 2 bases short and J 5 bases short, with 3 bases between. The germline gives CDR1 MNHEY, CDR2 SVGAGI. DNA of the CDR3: TGTGCCAGCAGTTACCTAACTGAAGCTTTCTTT. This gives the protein CASSYLTEAFF.

CDR3 in amino acids: CASSYSGTHNTEAFF. The DNA for the CDR3 is TGTGCCAGCAGTTACTCCGGGACACATAACACTGAAGCTTTCTTT. This chain uses TRBV6-5 with TRBJ1-1; weak D call: TRBD1 (6 bases). This CDR3 has 15 residues. The V and J ends lost 0 bases and 2 bases respectively, with 10 bases between them. Germline V gene sequence: CDR1 MNHEY, CDR2 SVGAGI.